One sample yielded the 13 T cell receptor beta chains listed below, sequenced in a study of T cell responses to AZD1222 COVID-19 vaccine. Only in-frame clones appear in the TCRdb table, and some are missing; sequencing was by immunoSEQ multiplex PCR. Among about 120,000 clones listed, about 85% were seen once. The starting material was peripheral blood, obtained on day 0 of AZD1222 vaccination. The receptors come from an adult in good health.

The genes are TRBV19 and TRBJ2-3; 7 bases agree with TRBD2. The CDR3 length is 15 residues. Germline trimming cut 7 bases from V and 2 bases from J; bases unmatched to any gene: 9. CDR1 and CDR2 (germline): LNHDA, SQIVND (reference sequence). The CDR3 DNA sequence: TGTGCCAGTACCGCGATTGGGAGGGACACAGATACGCAGTATTTT. Its protein product is CASTAIGRDTDTQYF.

This clone has just a few counts. The junction and the germline gene differ at one end; a read error may be behind it. This sequence joins TRBV7-7 and TRBJ2-7; TRBD1 matches at 9 bases. Looked up from germline, CDR1 is SSHAT and CDR2 is FNYEAQ (reference sequence). The CDR3 loop spans 15 amino acids. The CDR3 spells CASSLGTGISYEQYF. The CDR3 region has the DNA TGTGCTAGCAGCTTAGGGACAGGGATCTCCTACGAGCAGTACTTC.

The chain joins TRBV12-3 or TRBV12-4 to TRBJ2-3; D gene uncertain. The CDR3 is 13 amino acids. The V end was cut by 3 bases, the J end by 6 bases, with 10 bases between. The CDR3 DNA follows: TGTGCCAGCAGTTTTGGCAACTGGGATACGCAGTATTTT. Its translation is CASSFGNWDTQYF.

The J gene is TRBJ2-2, the V gene TRBV6-2 or TRBV6-3, with unresolved D. Trimming pared 6 bases from V and 7 bases from J, leaving 15 bases between. There are 14 residues in the CDR3. CDR1 and CDR2 from the germline V gene are MNHEY and SVGEGT. This CDR3 reads CASSPAATLGELFF. The DNA of the CDR3 is TGTGCCAGCAGCCCTGCGGCTACCCTCGGGGAGCTGTTTTTT.

The chain links TRBV5-4 to TRBJ2-2; the match to TRBD1 covers 9 bases. The trim removed 4 bases at V and 5 bases at J, leaving 12 bases unmatched. This CDR3 has 17 amino acids. Per germline, CDR1 SGHNT and CDR2 YYREEE (reference sequence). Written as DNA, the CDR3 is TGTGCCAGCAGCCGAGAATTACAGGGGGCTGGTACCGGGGAGCTGTTTTTT. Translation gives CASSRELQGAGTGELFF.

The sample holds one count of this clone. The chain couples TRBV18 to TRBJ2-7; the match to TRBD2 covers 11 bases. Per the germline V gene, CDR1 is KGHSH and CDR2 is LQKENI. The V and J ends lost 2 bases and 6 bases, in that order; junction bases with no gene match: 9. CDR3 length: 16 residues. The DNA for the CDR3 is TGTGCCAGCTCACCAGACCTTTTTAGCGGGAGGGCCGAGCAGTACTTC. Encoded protein: CASSPDLFSGRAEQYF.

The rearrangement joins TRBV6-1 to TRBJ1-6, with 7 bases lining up with TRBD1. V lost 0 bases, J lost 8 bases, and 7 bases stayed unmatched. CDR1 MNHNS and CDR2 SASEGT come from the germline V gene. CDR3 length: 16 amino acids. The DNA of the CDR3 is TGTGCCAGCAGTGAAGCCGCGCCACAGGGGTATTCACCCCTCCACTTT. It is translated as CASSEAAPQGYSPLHF.

The CDR3 region has the DNA TGCAGCGTCGGACAGGGCGCGGGCACAGATACGCAGTATTTT. This encodes CSVGQGAGTDTQYF. The rearrangement joins TRBV29-1 to TRBJ2-3; 8 nucleotides agree with TRBD1. Germline lookup yields CDR1 SQVTM and CDR2 ANQGSEA. The V segment lost 6 bases and the J segment 1 base; nucleotides outside the gene matches: 6. The CDR3 totals 14 residues.

The rearrangement uses TRBV6-5 and TRBJ2-1; D possibly corresponds to TRBD2 (5 bases). The CDR3 is made up of 14 amino acids. CDR1 MNHEY and CDR2 SVGAGI come from the germline V gene. Trimming took off 2 bases at V and 6 bases at J, with 11 bases between the two ends. CDR3 sequence (DNA): TGTGCCAGCAGTTACATGCTAGCCAGCAATGAGCAGTTCTTC. Amino acids: CASSYMLASNEQFF.

The chain recombines TRBV5-1 with TRBJ1-2; D is uncertain. V was trimmed by 5 bases and J by 2 bases, leaving 13 bases between them. Germline V gene lookup returns CDR1 SGHRS and CDR2 YFSETQ. The CDR3 is 14 amino acids. Here the CDR3 DNA reads TGCGCCAGCAGATTGACTTGGCTAAACTATGGCTACACCTTC. This codes for CASRLTWLNYGYTF.

V usage is TRBV9 and J usage is TRBJ2-7; D perhaps matches TRBD1 (6 bases). Germline lookup yields CDR1 SGDLS and CDR2 YYNGEE. V shed 3 bases and J shed 5 bases, with 15 bases lying between them. This CDR3 spans 14 amino acids. CDR3 sequence (DNA): TGTGCCAGCAGCGGCCTGGGGGCTAAGGACGAGCAGTACTTC. Residues: CASSGLGAKDEQYF.

The rearrangement joins TRBV2 to TRBJ2-6; 7 bases match TRBD1. The germline gives CDR1 SNHLY, CDR2 FYNNEI. Losses at the gene ends were 6 bases for V and 1 base for J; bases not matched to a gene: 3. This CDR3 spans 15 amino acids. CDR3 sequence (DNA): TGTGCCAGCAGGAAGGGGGCGTCTGGGGCCAACGTCCTGACTTTC. Its translation is CASRKGASGANVLTF.

The V and J genes are TRBV7-6 and TRBJ2-5; no clear D. The CDR3 runs 13 residues. V lost 1 base and J 4 bases, leaving 7 bases between the germline ends. Germline CDR1 reads SGHVS; CDR2 reads FNYEAQ. The CDR3 protein is CASSLEGGETQYF. The CDR3 region has the DNA TGTGCCAGCAGCTTAGAGGGTGGAGAGACCCAGTACTTC. The entire variable domain, with the rest obtained from reference TRBV7-6 and TRBJ2-5, is as follows: GAGVSQSPRYKVTKRGQDVALRCDPISGHVSLYWYRQALGQGPEFLTYFNYEAQQDKSGLPNDRFSAERPEGSISTLTIQRTEQRDSAMYRCASSLEGGETQYFGPGTRLLVL.